A selection of T cell receptor beta chains follows, all from one sample in a study of blood T cell repertoires in COVID-19. Measured with immunoSEQ multiplex PCR; TCRdb has only the in-frame clones, and not every one. The table includes 30,000 or so clones, roughly 91% detected once. Sequencing was performed on peripheral blood. These receptors all come from a man between 60 and 75 years old with active COVID-19. Each CDR3 is given with its conserved first and last residue. D genes are given only for firm matches. Rows may omit the clone size; those that give it use once, few, many or a size class.

v_call: TRBV5-6; j_call: TRBJ1-4; d_call: -; clone_size: -; cdr3_aa: CASSLQGVREKLFF; cdr3_nt: TGTGCCAGCAGCTTGCAAGGGGTTCGAGAAAAACTGTTTTTT
v_call: TRBV29-1; j_call: TRBJ2-3; d_call: -; clone_size: -; cdr3_aa: CSSTGLSDTQYF; cdr3_nt: TGCAGCTCTACTGGACTCTCAGATACGCAGTATTTT
v_call: TRBV19; j_call: TRBJ1-1; d_call: -; clone_size: -; cdr3_aa: CASRRESGEAFF; cdr3_nt: TGTGCCAGTAGGCGAGAATCGGGTGAAGCTTTCTTT
v_call: TRBV27; j_call: TRBJ2-2; d_call: TRBD2; clone_size: once; cdr3_aa: CASSSPGLAGYTGELFF; cdr3_nt: TGTGCCAGCAGTTCACCGGGACTAGCGGGCTACACCGGGGAGCTGTTTTTT
v_call: TRBV11-1; j_call: TRBJ2-7; d_call: -; clone_size: once; cdr3_aa: CASSLGRRTVSYEQYF; cdr3_nt: TGTGCCAGCAGCCTGGGGCGGCGGACAGTCTCCTACGAGCAGTACTTC
v_call: TRBV18; j_call: TRBJ2-6; d_call: -; clone_size: -; cdr3_aa: CASSRGQNSGANVLTF; cdr3_nt: TGTGCCAGCTCTCGTGGACAAAACTCTGGGGCCAACGTCCTGACTTTC
v_call: TRBV3-1/TRBV3-2; j_call: TRBJ2-1; d_call: TRBD2; clone_size: few; cdr3_aa: CASRLAGGPSSYNEQFF; cdr3_nt: TGTGCCAGCAGACTAGCGGGGGGCCCAAGCTCCTACAATGAGCAGTTCTTC
v_call: TRBV2; j_call: TRBJ2-1; d_call: TRBD2; clone_size: -; cdr3_aa: CASNGNLAGGNEQFF; cdr3_nt: TGTGCCAGCAATGGAAACTTAGCGGGAGGGAATGAGCAGTTCTTC
v_call: TRBV5-1; j_call: TRBJ2-7; d_call: TRBD1; clone_size: -; cdr3_aa: CASSLPGQGDEQYF; cdr3_nt: TGCGCCAGCAGCTTGCCGGGACAGGGCGACGAGCAGTACTTC
v_call: TRBV10-3; j_call: TRBJ1-5; d_call: -; clone_size: -; cdr3_aa: CAISAGTPSNQPQHF; cdr3_nt: TGTGCCATCAGTGCCGGGACACCAAGCAATCAGCCCCAGCATTTT
v_call: TRBV7-2; j_call: TRBJ2-5; d_call: TRBD1; clone_size: once; cdr3_aa: CASRLTGEETQYF; cdr3_nt: TGTGCCAGCAGACTTACAGGGGAAGAGACCCAGTACTTC
v_call: TRBV12-3/TRBV12-4; j_call: TRBJ1-2; d_call: -; clone_size: -; cdr3_aa: CASGVRRGSGYTF; cdr3_nt: TGTGCCAGCGGAGTCCGGCGGGGGTCTGGCTACACCTTC
v_call: TRBV4-3; j_call: TRBJ2-5; d_call: -; clone_size: -; cdr3_aa: CASSQSRGETQYF; cdr3_nt: TGCGCCAGCAGCCAAAGCAGGGGCGAGACCCAGTACTTC
v_call: TRBV6-5; j_call: TRBJ1-5; d_call: -; clone_size: -; cdr3_aa: CASSYSSNQPQHF; cdr3_nt: TGTGCCAGCAGTTATAGTAGCAATCAGCCCCAGCATTTT
v_call: TRBV2; j_call: TRBJ2-7; d_call: -; clone_size: -; cdr3_aa: CASSPSGLLTYEQYF; cdr3_nt: TGTGCCAGCAGTCCCTCCGGACTCCTGACCTACGAGCAGTACTTC
v_call: TRBV4-2; j_call: TRBJ2-1; d_call: -; clone_size: -; cdr3_aa: CASSQEVGATEQFF; cdr3_nt: TGTGCCAGCAGCCAAGAAGTGGGGGCTACTGAGCAGTTCTTC
v_call: TRBV19; j_call: TRBJ2-5; d_call: TRBD1; clone_size: -; cdr3_aa: CASSRQGDRETQYF; cdr3_nt: TGTGCCAGTAGTCGACAGGGGGATCGGGAGACCCAGTACTTC
v_call: TRBV7-2; j_call: TRBJ1-1; d_call: TRBD1; clone_size: -; cdr3_aa: CASSLTAGGYTEAFF; cdr3_nt: TGTGCCAGCAGCTTAACGGCAGGGGGGTACACTGAAGCTTTCTTT
v_call: TRBV19; j_call: TRBJ1-5; d_call: TRBD1; clone_size: -; cdr3_aa: CATSGTGGNQPQHF; cdr3_nt: TGTGCCACGTCCGGGACAGGGGGAAATCAGCCCCAGCATTTT
v_call: TRBV4-3; j_call: TRBJ2-1; d_call: TRBD1; clone_size: -; cdr3_aa: CASSQDRTGTYNEQFF; cdr3_nt: TGCGCCAGCAGCCAAGATCGGACAGGGACTTACAATGAGCAGTTCTTC
v_call: TRBV5-1; j_call: TRBJ2-1; d_call: TRBD1; clone_size: once; cdr3_aa: CASSLLTGGSYNEQFF; cdr3_nt: TGCGCCAGCAGCTTGCTGACAGGGGGATCCTACAATGAGCAGTTCTTC
v_call: TRBV7-6; j_call: TRBJ1-2; d_call: TRBD1; clone_size: -; cdr3_aa: CASSSTSQGVGGYTF; cdr3_nt: TGTGCCAGCAGCTCCACCTCACAGGGGGTAGGTGGCTACACCTTC
v_call: TRBV7-2; j_call: TRBJ1-2; d_call: TRBD1; clone_size: -; cdr3_aa: CASSSNRGRGYGYTF; cdr3_nt: TGTGCCAGCAGCTCAAACAGGGGGCGCGGCTATGGCTACACCTTC
v_call: TRBV12-5; j_call: TRBJ2-5; d_call: TRBD1; clone_size: -; cdr3_aa: CASATGGQTQYF; cdr3_nt: TGTGCTAGTGCAACAGGGGGCCAGACCCAGTACTTC
v_call: TRBV10-3; j_call: TRBJ1-2; d_call: TRBD1; clone_size: -; cdr3_aa: CAISERQGVSYGYTF; cdr3_nt: TGTGCCATCAGTGAGCGCCAGGGGGTCAGCTATGGCTACACCTTC
v_call: TRBV18; j_call: TRBJ2-1; d_call: TRBD2; clone_size: -; cdr3_aa: CASSPVAGTSESSYNEQFF; cdr3_nt: TGTGCCAGCTCACCTGTTGCCGGGACTAGCGAAAGCTCCTACAATGAGCAGTTCTTC
v_call: TRBV15; j_call: TRBJ2-1; d_call: -; clone_size: -; cdr3_aa: CATSVGGAFYYNEQFF; cdr3_nt: TGTGCCACCAGTGTTGGCGGGGCCTTCTATTACAATGAGCAGTTCTTC
v_call: TRBV7-9; j_call: TRBJ2-3; d_call: TRBD2; clone_size: -; cdr3_aa: CASSPGGSGRASIDTQYF; cdr3_nt: TGTGCCAGCAGCCCCGGAGGGAGCGGGAGGGCCTCCATAGATACGCAGTATTTT
v_call: TRBV6-2/TRBV6-3; j_call: TRBJ1-5; d_call: -; clone_size: -; cdr3_aa: CASSQEQPQHF; cdr3_nt: TGTGCCAGCAGCCAAGAGCAGCCCCAGCATTTT
v_call: TRBV6-4; j_call: TRBJ2-3; d_call: -; clone_size: -; cdr3_aa: CASSRVDTDTQYF; cdr3_nt: TGTGCCAGCAGTAGAGTTGACACAGATACGCAGTATTTT
v_call: TRBV5-4; j_call: TRBJ2-2; d_call: TRBD2; clone_size: -; cdr3_aa: CASSTKTSGNSGELFF; cdr3_nt: TGTGCCAGCAGCACGAAGACTAGCGGGAATTCCGGGGAGCTGTTTTTT
v_call: TRBV5-4; j_call: TRBJ1-2; d_call: -; clone_size: -; cdr3_aa: CASRSAPAGADGYTF; cdr3_nt: TGTGCCAGCAGGTCTGCCCCGGCAGGGGCCGATGGCTACACCTTC
v_call: TRBV11-2; j_call: TRBJ1-1; d_call: TRBD1; clone_size: -; cdr3_aa: CASSVGQGNTEAFF; cdr3_nt: TGTGCCAGCAGCGTCGGACAGGGCAACACTGAAGCTTTCTTT
v_call: TRBV3-1/TRBV3-2; j_call: TRBJ1-4; d_call: TRBD1; clone_size: -; cdr3_aa: CASSLRAGTGLEKLFF; cdr3_nt: TGTGCCAGCAGCCTCCGGGCCGGGACAGGGTTGGAAAAACTGTTTTTT
v_call: TRBV5-3; j_call: TRBJ2-7; d_call: -; clone_size: -; cdr3_aa: CARSSDVPGRYF; cdr3_nt: TGTGCCAGAAGCTCCGATGTCCCAGGGCGGTACTTC
v_call: TRBV5-1; j_call: TRBJ2-5; d_call: TRBD2; clone_size: -; cdr3_aa: CASSIGLAGGLAQETQYF; cdr3_nt: TGCGCCAGCAGCATCGGACTAGCGGGAGGGCTTGCCCAAGAGACCCAGTACTTC
v_call: TRBV4-2; j_call: TRBJ1-5; d_call: TRBD1; clone_size: -; cdr3_aa: CASSQEAGGRQPQHF; cdr3_nt: TGTGCCAGCAGCCAGGAGGCAGGGGGGAGGCAGCCCCAGCATTTT
v_call: TRBV12-3/TRBV12-4; j_call: TRBJ1-1; d_call: -; clone_size: -; cdr3_aa: CASSLRETTEAFF; cdr3_nt: TGTGCCAGCAGTTTAAGGGAGACCACTGAAGCTTTCTTT
v_call: TRBV5-4; j_call: TRBJ2-7; d_call: -; clone_size: -; cdr3_aa: CASNPIGGEQYF; cdr3_nt: TGTGCCAGCAACCCTATCGGGGGCGAGCAGTACTTC
v_call: TRBV2; j_call: TRBJ2-2; d_call: -; clone_size: -; cdr3_aa: CASSDTRNTGELFF; cdr3_nt: TGTGCCAGCAGTGATACTCGGAACACCGGGGAGCTGTTTTTT
v_call: TRBV4-1; j_call: TRBJ1-4; d_call: TRBD1; clone_size: -; cdr3_aa: CASSQEGGTEKLFF; cdr3_nt: TGCGCCAGCAGCCAAGAAGGGGGCACTGAAAAACTGTTTTTT
v_call: TRBV3-1/TRBV3-2; j_call: TRBJ2-7; d_call: TRBD2; clone_size: -; cdr3_aa: CASSQDPGTSGSF; cdr3_nt: TGTGCCAGCAGCCAAGATCCCGGGACTAGCGGGTCCTTC
v_call: TRBV25-1; j_call: TRBJ2-5; d_call: -; clone_size: -; cdr3_aa: CASSLQTGETQYF; cdr3_nt: TGTGCCAGCAGTCTTCAGACAGGAGAGACCCAGTACTTC
v_call: TRBV4-3; j_call: TRBJ2-7; d_call: TRBD1; clone_size: -; cdr3_aa: CASSQGWTGGYEQYF; cdr3_nt: TGCGCCAGCAGCCAAGGGTGGACAGGGGGATACGAGCAGTACTTC
v_call: TRBV13; j_call: TRBJ2-1; d_call: TRBD1; clone_size: once; cdr3_aa: CASSNRDRIYNEQFF; cdr3_nt: TGTGCCAGCAGCAACCGGGACAGGATCTACAATGAGCAGTTCTTC
v_call: TRBV5-5; j_call: TRBJ2-7; d_call: TRBD1; clone_size: -; cdr3_aa: CASSRQGRYYEQYF; cdr3_nt: TGTGCCAGCAGCCGACAGGGGAGGTACTACGAGCAGTACTTC